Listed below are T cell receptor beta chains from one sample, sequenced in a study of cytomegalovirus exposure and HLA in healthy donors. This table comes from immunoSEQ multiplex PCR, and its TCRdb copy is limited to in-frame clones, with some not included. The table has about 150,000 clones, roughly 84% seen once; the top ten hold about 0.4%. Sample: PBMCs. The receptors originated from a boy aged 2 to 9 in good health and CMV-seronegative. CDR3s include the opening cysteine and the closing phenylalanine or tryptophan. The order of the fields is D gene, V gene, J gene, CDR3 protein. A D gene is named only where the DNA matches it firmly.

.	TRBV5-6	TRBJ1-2	CASSVPARCCYTF
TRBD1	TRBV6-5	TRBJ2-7	CASSRDRAYEQYF
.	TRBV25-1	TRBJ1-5	CASSGDKGLGHSNQPQHF
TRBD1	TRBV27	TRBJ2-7	CASTQGDRERQYF
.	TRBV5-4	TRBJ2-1	CASSLAGVGNEQFF
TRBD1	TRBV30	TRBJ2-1	CAWSVRIGTGWIHEQFF
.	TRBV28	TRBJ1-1	CASSPLVALSPILNTEAFF
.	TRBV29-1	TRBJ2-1	CSVGKLSYNEQFF
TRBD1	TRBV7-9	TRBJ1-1	CASRKQGGGTEAFF
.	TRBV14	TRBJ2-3	CASNPAGGGFTDTQYF
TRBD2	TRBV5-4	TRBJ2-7	CASSSKTSADEQYF
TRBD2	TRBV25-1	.	CASRDTSGSYEQYF
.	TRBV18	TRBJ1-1	CASSLTGMDTEAFF
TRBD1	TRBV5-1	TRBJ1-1	CASSLVPGQLNTEAFF
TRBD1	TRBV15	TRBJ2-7	CATSMTGAYEQYF
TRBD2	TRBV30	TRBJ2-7	CAWIRAGGSSYEQYF
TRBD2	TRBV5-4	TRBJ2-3	CASSLTRTSGTDTQYF
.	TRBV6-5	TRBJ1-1	CASSYASDRPNTEAFF
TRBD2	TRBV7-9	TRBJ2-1	CASSLADRTSGSDEQFF
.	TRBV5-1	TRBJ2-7	CASRWPGNDEQYF
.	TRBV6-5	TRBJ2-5	CASSLQGAGETQYF
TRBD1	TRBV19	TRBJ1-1	CASNTGTDWNTEAFF
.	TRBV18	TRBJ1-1	CASSPAERGRNTEAFF
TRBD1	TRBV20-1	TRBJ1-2	CSAGQAGYTF
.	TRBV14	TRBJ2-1	CASSQLRGGEQFF
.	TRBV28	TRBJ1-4	CASSFYRLRSEKLFF
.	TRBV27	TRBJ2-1	CASSYPPGDEQFF
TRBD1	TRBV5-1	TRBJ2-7	CASSLQGARGYEQYF
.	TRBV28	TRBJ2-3	CASSARWTQVRTDTQYF
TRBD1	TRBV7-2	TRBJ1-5	CASSSRQGRSQPQHF
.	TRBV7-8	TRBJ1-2	CASKEGENYGYTF
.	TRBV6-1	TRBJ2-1	CASRRGPGRENEQFF
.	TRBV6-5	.	CASSSEGSGNTIYF
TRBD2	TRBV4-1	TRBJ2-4	CASSRVAGLAKNIQYF
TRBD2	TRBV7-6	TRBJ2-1	CASSLYDVWTSGFYNEQFF
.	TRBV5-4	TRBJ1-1	CASSLQFGAYSTEAFF
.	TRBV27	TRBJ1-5	CASSPTYDRLGNQPQHF
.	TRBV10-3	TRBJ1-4	CAIAAGSPNEKLFF
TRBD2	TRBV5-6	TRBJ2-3	CASSISGTSGRRWADTQYF
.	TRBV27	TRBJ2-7	CASSFINPFLEQYF
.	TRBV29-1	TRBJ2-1	CSVRMSSYNEQFF
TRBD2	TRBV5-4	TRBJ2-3	CASSFGTRGQVTQYF
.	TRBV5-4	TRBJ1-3	CASSVAPWLENTIYF
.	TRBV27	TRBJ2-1	CASRQSRGTYNEQFF
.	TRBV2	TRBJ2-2	CASTLQGTNTGELFF
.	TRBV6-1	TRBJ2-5	CASSVSRDTKQETQYF
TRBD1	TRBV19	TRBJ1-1	CASSIEGTRGHTEAFF
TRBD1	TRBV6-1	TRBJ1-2	CASSDRGTGRGNYGYTF
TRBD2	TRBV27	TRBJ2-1	CASSLLAEGGEQFF
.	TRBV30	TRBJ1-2	CAWGPGEAGGYTF